This entry describes one T cell receptor beta chain. The V and J ends lost 4 bases and 4 bases, in that order; junction bases with no gene match: 4. The CDR3 is 14 amino acids. The germline CDR1 and CDR2 sequences are SGHDT and YYEEEE. Data came from immunoSEQ multiplex PCR; TCRdb stores just in-frame clones and leaves some out. The sample carries 25,000 to 35,000 clones, 65% to 80% recorded once. The entry originates in a study of control samples from healthy donors and cancer patients. Sequenced input: PBMCs. The rearrangement links TRBV5-6 to TRBJ1-3, with 8 bases matching TRBD1. The clonotype was recovered from a man aged 60-69 years with head and neck cancer. CDR3 sequence: CASSVWDRGNTIYF. As DNA, the CDR3 is TGTGCCAGCAGCGTTTGGGACAGGGGAAACACCATATATTTT.